The entry below describes one T cell receptor beta chain. The antigen is unknown. The authors sorted CD4+ and CD8+ T cells from PBMCs. The germline V gene has CDR1 SGHAT and CDR2 FQNNGV. Between the trimmed V and J ends, which lost 8 bases and 5 bases, there was a span of 10 bases. The CDR3 covers 12 residues. The record originates from a study of CD8+ T cells in alopecia areata. At the level of the study: The drug, oral tofacitinib, was given to treated patients at 5 to 10 mg twice daily. Whole-study findings and limits: For lesional scalp, especially alopecia totalis/universalis, clonality was higher than in normal scalp. Normal skin's resident alphabeta T cells are sequenced alongside lesional scalp T cells.

RNA extraction was followed by reverse transcription into cDNA, which acted as the sequencing template. Repertoires were generated with immunoSEQ multiplex PCR, while TCRdb's copy carries only in-frame clones and drops some. The repertoire holds over 150,000 clones, almost 65% seen once, with around 1.8% in the top ten. The source material was CD4+ T cells sorted from blood, sampled at week 0. The rearrangement uses TRBV11-2 and TRBJ2-1, with D possibly TRBD2 on 6 matching bases. The TCR was taken from a human donor with alopecia areata. The CDR3 DNA is TGTGCCAGCCGGGGACTTCACAATGAGCAGTTCTTC. This gives the protein CASRGLHNEQFF.